Listed below are T cell receptor beta chains from one sample, sequenced in a study of PD-1 blockade in classical Hodgkin lymphoma. The protocol was immunoSEQ multiplex PCR, while the TCRdb copy is restricted to in-frame clones and leaves out a portion. The sample lists over 20,000 clones; approximately 85% were seen once. Sequenced here: peripheral blood mononuclear cells (PBMCs), sampled before the fourth cycle of nivolumab. All receptors come from a human donor with classical Hodgkin lymphoma. The CDR3 runs from the conserved cysteine through the conserved F or W. D genes are given only for firm matches. Clone size appears in some rows only: once, few, many, or a class for an expanded clone.

>TRBV5-5|TRBJ2-7|TRBD2|NA
TGTGCCAGCAGCGTCCCCTATAGCGGGGGAGATCTTTACGAGCAGTACTTC
CASSVPYSGGDLYEQYF
>TRBV18|TRBJ2-7|TRBD1|NA
TGTGCCAGCTCACCACTAACAGGGGGTCCCTACGAGCAGTACTTC
CASSPLTGGPYEQYF
>TRBV10-3|TRBJ1-6|TRBD1|NA
TGTGCCATCAGGGCTCGGGACAGGGTTTCACCCCTCCACTTT
CAIRARDRVSPLHF
>TRBV19|TRBJ1-6|NA|NA
TGTGCCAGTAGTGGAGGGGGCTCCTATAATTCACCCCTCCACTTT
CASSGGGSYNSPLHF
>TRBV7-9|TRBJ2-1|NA|NA
TGTGCCAGCAGGACCCCGGGACCATACAATGAGCAGTTCTTC
CASRTPGPYNEQFF
>TRBV11-2|TRBJ1-1|NA|NA
TGTGCCAGCAGCTTAATATTTGGTAACACTGAAGCTTTCTTT
CASSLIFGNTEAFF
>TRBV7-9|TRBJ2-1|TRBD2|NA
TGTGCCAGCAGCCACCCGACTAGCGGGAGATCCTACAATGAGCAGTTCTTC
CASSHPTSGRSYNEQFF
>TRBV7-9|TRBJ2-1|TRBD2|NA
TGTGCCAGCAGCTTAATAGGGGCTAGCGGCTACAATGAGCAGTTCTTC
CASSLIGASGYNEQFF
>TRBV29-1|TRBJ2-1|NA|few
TGCAGCGCGCAAAGGGCCGACAATGAGCAGTTCTTC
CSAQRADNEQFF
>TRBV18|TRBJ2-3|TRBD1|NA
TGTGCCAGCTGTCGACAGGGGGCCCTAGATACGCAGTATTTT
CASCRQGALDTQYF
>TRBV27|TRBJ2-5|NA|NA
TGTGCCAGCAGTCCTATCTTATCATGGGAGACCCAGTACTTC
CASSPILSWETQYF
>TRBV4-3|TRBJ2-4|TRBD2|NA
TGCGCCAGCAGCCAAGCCCTTACTAGCGGAAACATTCAGTACTTC
CASSQALTSGNIQYF